This T cell receptor beta chain was retrieved from a study of control samples from healthy donors and cancer patients. TCRdb's table, derived via immunoSEQ multiplex PCR, lists solely in-frame clones and lacks some. The table has about 89,000 clones, about 85% seen once. The TCR comes from a woman between 40 and 50 years old in good health. The specimen was blood.

CDR3 DNA: TGTGCCAGCAGCTTAATCAAGTTAGAGCAGTTCTTC. Translating gives CASSLIKLEQFF. The rearrangement joins TRBV7-2 to TRBJ2-1; D uncertain. Germline CDR1 is SGHTA and CDR2 is FQGNSA. The CDR3 length is 12 residues. V shed 2 bases and J shed 10 bases, with 9 bases lying between them.